The 28 T cell receptor beta chains listed next were all sequenced from one sample in a study of shared clonotypes between healthy human individuals. Sequencing used immunoSEQ multiplex PCR; TCRdb keeps in-frame clones, though not all of them. The table lists some 500,000 clones, about 96% of them singletons, with nearly 0.065% in the top ten. Specimen: naive CD4+ T cells sorted from blood. The subset: CD45RA+ positively selected. The receptor source for this set is a woman in her twenties or thirties in good health.

The chain uses TRBV11-3 and TRBJ2-3; TRBD2 aligns across 11 bases. The V gene end was trimmed by 3 bases and the J gene end by 2 bases; junction bases not matched to a gene: 4. The V gene's germline CDR1 is SGHNT and CDR2 YENEEA. This CDR3 contains 16 residues. DNA for the CDR3: TGTGCCAGCAGCTTCGGGACTAGCGGACCCACAGATACGCAGTATTTT. This codes for CASSFGTSGPTDTQYF.

The V gene is TRBV6-5, the J gene TRBJ2-5; 12 nucleotides match TRBD1. The J call may be faulty, since TRBJ2-7 better matches the DNA end. The CDR3 is made up of 15 amino acids. Germline lookup yields CDR1 MNHEY and CDR2 SVGAGI. CDR3 sequence (DNA): TGTGCCAGCAGTGGGACAGGGGGCCACTCCTACGAGCAGTACTTC. Residues: CASSGTGGHSYEQYF.

This clone occurred once. The chain carries TRBV5-6 and TRBJ1-3, with 7 bases identical to TRBD1. The germline V gene has CDR1 SGHDT and CDR2 YYEEEE. This CDR3 region has 17 residues. The V segment lost 0 bases and the J segment 0 bases; nucleotides outside the gene matches: 6. This chain's CDR3 is CASSLAHRGVSGNTIYF. The CDR3 DNA follows: TGTGCCAGCAGCTTGGCGCACAGGGGAGTCTCTGGAAACACCATATATTTT.

This clone came up once. This chain connects TRBV13 to TRBJ1-1, with D possibly TRBD1 on 5 matching bases. CDR1 PRHDT and CDR2 FYEKMQ come from the germline V gene (reference sequence). The length of the CDR3 is 15 residues. V lost 5 bases, J lost 5 bases, and 18 bases lay in between. The CDR3 is CASSPAGGVRTEAFF. The CDR3 region has the DNA TGTGCCAGCAGCCCCGCTGGGGGTGTTCGGACTGAAGCTTTCTTT.

The J gene is TRBJ2-5, the V gene TRBV11-2; perhaps TRBD1 as D (5 bases). Trimming cost V 5 bases and J 4 bases, with 5 bases left between them. There are 11 residues in the CDR3. The germline gives CDR1 SGHAT, CDR2 FQNNGV. CDR3 DNA: TGTGCCAGCAGCACAGGAGAGACCCAGTACTTC. It encodes CASSTGETQYF.

This chain joins TRBV2 and TRBJ2-1; TRBD2 agrees at 7 bases. CDR3 size: 13 residues. Germline loops: CDR1 SNHLY, CDR2 FYNNEI. After removal of 9 bases from V and 8 bases from J, the junction contained 10 bases not matched to a gene. CDR3 in DNA: TGTGCCAGTGGGCTAGCGGAGCGCGATGAGCAGTTCTTC. Translated: CASGLAERDEQFF.

On this clone: The same CDR3 can be traced to other DNA sequences in this sample. This chain joins TRBV27 and TRBJ2-2, with 7 bases matching TRBD1. Losses at the gene ends were 2 bases for V and 1 base for J; bases not matched to a gene: 1. CDR1 and CDR2 (germline): MNHEY, SMNVEV (reference sequence). The CDR3 consists of 15 residues. The CDR3 protein is CASSLRTGNTGELFF. For the CDR3, the DNA is TGTGCCAGCAGTTTAAGGACAGGGAACACCGGGGAGCTGTTTTTT.

The chain employs TRBV13 and TRBJ2-2; TRBD2 might be the D (5 bases). CDR3 length: 16 residues. Per germline, CDR1 PRHDT and CDR2 FYEKMQ (reference sequence). Trimming removed 5 bases from V and 0 bases from J, with 13 bases in between. This CDR3 is CASSLALGSNTGELFF. In DNA form, the CDR3 reads TGTGCCAGCAGCCTAGCACTGGGTTCGAACACCGGGGAGCTGTTTTTT.

As to this clone: A junction end diverges from the germline sequence, so it may reflect a read error. Other DNA sequences within the sample encode an identical CDR3. This chain connects TRBV28 to TRBJ2-5; 7 nucleotides agree with TRBD1. Germline V lookup: CDR1 MDHEN, CDR2 SYDVKM. The CDR3 contains 17 residues. In nucleotides, the CDR3 is TGTGCCAGCAGTTTATCAAATACCGGGACAGACCAGGAGACCCAGTACTTC. It translates to CASSLSNTGTDQETQYF.

The rearrangement uses TRBV6-1 and TRBJ2-7, with 9 bases aligning to TRBD1. The germline CDR1 and CDR2 sequences are MNHNS and SASEGT. The J segment lost 6 bases and the V segment lost 5 bases, leaving 8 bases of the junction unmatched. The CDR3 extends over 14 amino acids. The CDR3 coding sequence is TGTGCCAGCAGTCCGACCGGGACAGGGTCCGAGCAGTACTTC. Translating it yields CASSPTGTGSEQYF.

This chain uses TRBV7-3 with TRBJ2-3; D is possibly TRBD1 or TRBD2 (6 bases each). V lost 2 bases and J 4 bases, leaving 13 bases between the germline ends. CDR1 SGHTA and CDR2 FQGTGA come from the germline V gene. This CDR3 has 15 residues. The CDR3 coding sequence is TGTGCCAGCAGCTTATCCGGGGGCGTTTCAGATACGCAGTATTTT. Encoded protein: CASSLSGGVSDTQYF.

The chain couples TRBV6-1 to TRBJ2-7; D may match TRBD1 or TRBD2 (6 bases each). Trimming cost V 3 bases and J 3 bases, with 12 bases left between them. The CDR3 runs 14 residues. Germline V gene sequence: CDR1 MNHNS, CDR2 SASEGT. As DNA, the CDR3 is TGTGCCAGCAGTGACGGGGGCGGATTCTACGAGCAGTACTTC. It yields the protein CASSDGGGFYEQYF.

The CDR3 protein is CASRNWGTNYGYTF. CDR3 bases: TGTGCCAGCAGAAACTGGGGGACTAACTATGGCTACACCTTC. The chain joins TRBV28 to TRBJ1-2, with a weak D call TRBD1 (5 bases). This CDR3 contains 14 residues. The V gene lost 6 bases and the J gene lost 0 bases, with 11 bases spanning the gap. Germline loops: CDR1 MDHEN, CDR2 SYDVKM.

The sample holds one count of this clone. V and J are TRBV10-3 and TRBJ1-2; no clear D. V gave up 9 bases and J gave up 7 bases, with 21 bases separating them. CDR3 length: 14 amino acids. Germline values: CDR1 ENHRY, CDR2 SYGVKD. CDR3 sequence: CAIGYAPSPSGYTF. In DNA form, the CDR3 reads TGTGCCATTGGATATGCCCCCTCGCCGTCTGGCTACACCTTC.

V and J are TRBV11-2 and TRBJ2-7; D call uncertain. V was cut by 6 bases and J by 6 bases, with 15 bases left in between. The CDR3 runs to 13 residues. Germline V gene lookup returns CDR1 SGHAT and CDR2 FQNNGV. CDR3 sequence: CASRLIKVPEQYF. The CDR3 bases are TGTGCCAGCAGACTAATTAAGGTTCCCGAGCAGTACTTC.

The chain recombines TRBV2 with TRBJ2-5, with 7 bases lining up with TRBD1. V dropped 8 bases and J dropped 4; count of bases not matched to a gene: 4. CDR1 SNHLY and CDR2 FYNNEI come from the germline V gene. The CDR3 length is 12 residues. The CDR3 DNA is TGTGCCAGCCGACAGGGTACAGAGACCCAGTACTTC. This gives the protein CASRQGTETQYF.

This chain uses TRBV28 with TRBJ2-7; D is possibly TRBD2 (6 bases). V was shortened by 8 bases and J by 6 bases, with 20 bases between the two germline ends. CDR1 is MDHEN, CDR2 SYDVKM, per germline. This CDR3 region has 14 residues. CDR3 loop: CASLGAGFRGEQYF. CDR3 in DNA: TGTGCCAGCCTAGGGGCGGGATTTAGGGGCGAGCAGTACTTC.

This sequence joins TRBV7-9 and TRBJ2-5; D is perhaps TRBD2 (5 bases). Trimming pared 2 bases from V and 2 bases from J, leaving 12 bases between. Germline CDR1 reads SEHNR; CDR2 reads FQNEAQ (reference sequence). The CDR3 is 15 residues long. CDR3 amino acids: CASSLTLAGQETQYF. The CDR3 region has the DNA TGTGCCAGCAGCTTAACCCTAGCCGGGCAAGAGACCCAGTACTTC.

The V call is TRBV11-2, the J call TRBJ1-4; 10 nucleotides match TRBD1. The CDR3 consists of 19 residues. CDR1 and CDR2 (germline): SGHAT, FQNNGV. Trimming at V came to 5 bases and at J to 6 bases, leaving 18 bases not matched to a gene. CDR3 nucleotide sequence: TGTGCCAGCAGCCCACAAGGGACAGGGGCATACTACCCCTATGAAAAACTGTTTTTT. This sequence encodes CASSPQGTGAYYPYEKLFF.

The chain links TRBV28 to TRBJ2-5; TRBD1 or TRBD2 may be the D gene (6 bases each). Germline-derived CDR1 and CDR2 are MDHEN and SYDVKM. This CDR3 comprises 11 residues. The germline V and J ends were trimmed by 6 bases and 5 bases, with 7 bases remaining between them. In DNA, the CDR3 is TGTGCCAGCAGGGGGGGCGAGACCCAGTACTTC. Its translation: CASRGGETQYF.

The chain is built from TRBV5-4 and TRBJ2-7; D unresolved. Trimming stripped 0 bases from V and 0 bases from J, with 10 bases between. The germline CDR1 and CDR2 sequences are SGHNT and YYREEE (reference sequence). The length of the CDR3 is 15 residues. CDR3 sequence reads: CASSLDGLSSYEQYF. Written as DNA, the CDR3 is TGTGCCAGCAGCTTGGATGGGCTTAGCTCCTACGAGCAGTACTTC.

The chain is built from TRBV4-2 and TRBJ2-5; 16 bases are shared with TRBD2. Near its end, the DNA agrees better with TRBJ2-7, so the J call may be wrong. The CDR3 contains 19 residues. Germline values: CDR1 LGHNA, CDR2 YNFKEQ. The CDR3 DNA follows: TGTGCCAGCAGCCAAGAAACACCGGGACTAGCGGGAGGGCGGGACGAGCAGTACTTC. Its translation is CASSQETPGLAGGRDEQYF.

This chain connects TRBV5-1 to TRBJ2-7, with D tentatively TRBD2 (5 bases). The V end lost 0 bases, the J end lost 2 bases, and 15 bases lay between the germline ends. The germline V gene has CDR1 SGHRS and CDR2 YFSETQ. The CDR3 length is 16 residues. DNA of the CDR3: TGCGCCAGCAGCTTGGGGTTCGGGATTCGCACCTACGAGCAGTACTTC. This translates into CASSLGFGIRTYEQYF.

The V gene is TRBV11-2, the J gene TRBJ1-1; 7 bases map to TRBD1. From germline, CDR1 is SGHAT and CDR2 FQNNGV. V was clipped by 5 bases and J by 1 base; unmatched bases: 7. There are 15 residues in the CDR3. The CDR3 protein is CASSASQGGNTEAFF. The DNA of the CDR3 is TGTGCCAGCAGCGCGAGCCAGGGGGGGAACACTGAAGCTTTCTTT.

V is TRBV7-9 and J is TRBJ1-2; 10 positions match TRBD1. J gave up 4 bases and V 4 bases, and 6 bases lay outside the gene matches. CDR3 length equals 15 residues. The germline gives CDR1 SEHNR, CDR2 FQNEAQ (reference sequence). CDR3 sequence reads: CASSYETGGGYGYTF. Written as DNA, the CDR3 is TGTGCCAGCAGCTATGAGACAGGGGGCGGCTATGGCTACACCTTC.

The J gene is TRBJ2-7, the V gene TRBV13, with D possibly matching TRBD2 (5 bases). From germline, CDR1 is PRHDT and CDR2 FYEKMQ (reference sequence). This CDR3 is 14 amino acids long. Trimming pared 6 bases from V and 4 bases from J, leaving 16 bases between. As DNA, the CDR3 is TGTGCCAGCAGTCTACGAGGGATTCGATACGAGCAGTACTTC. Amino acid sequence: CASSLRGIRYEQYF. Variable domain in full (rest from reference TRBV13 and TRBJ2-7): AAGVIQSPRHLIKEKRETATLKCYPIPRHDTVYWYQQGPGQDPQFLISFYEKMQSDKGSIPDRFSAQQFSDYHSELNMSSLELGDSALYFCASSLRGIRYEQYFGPGTRLTVT.

The CDR3 region is CASSSGQGGDYGYTF. CDR3 nucleotide sequence: TGCGCCAGCAGCTCTGGACAGGGGGGTGACTATGGCTACACCTTC. The chain is built from TRBV5-1 and TRBJ1-2; TRBD1 agrees at 10 bases. The CDR3 runs 15 residues. Germline CDR1 is SGHRS and CDR2 is YFSETQ. With V trimmed by 3 bases and J by 3 bases, 5 bases remained unmatched.

The genes are TRBV7-9 and TRBJ2-7; the D gene is possibly TRBD1 (6 bases). The V end lost 5 bases, the J end lost 0 bases, and 14 bases lay between the germline ends. Germline-derived CDR1 and CDR2 are SEHNR and FQNEAQ (reference sequence). The CDR3 has 15 amino acids. The CDR3 DNA reads as TGTGCCAGCAGCAAGGGACAAGGGTTCTCCTACGAGCAGTACTTC. Translating gives CASSKGQGFSYEQYF.